This TCR beta chain was profiled in a study of cytomegalovirus exposure and HLA in healthy donors. The overall study: An early data release held approximately 80 million unique TCRs from HLA-typed donors.

This CDR3 contains 13 residues. V was pared by 3 bases and J by 5 bases, with 12 bases between. Germline assignment: CDR1 SGDLS and CDR2 YYNGEE. This cohort consisted of healthy bone marrow donors. Study-wide results and caveats: TCR beta V- and J-gene trimming, according to a later analysis, was linked to a missense DCLRE1C variant.

A note on this clone: As yet, its antigen is unknown.

Primers for the PCR totalled 60 Vbeta and 13 Jbeta. In the original processing: Around 10 million of the 60 million to 80 million unique TCR beta chains counted in a later analysis were shared. Profiled with immunoSEQ multiplex PCR; TCRdb holds only in-frame clones, not every one. V and J calls plus clone size are reproduced from that table; the DNA served to infer D and trimming. The repertoire holds tens of thousands of clones, with roughly two thirds as singletons. The V and J genes are TRBV9 and TRBJ2-7; D is unresolved. This sequence originates from a man aged 55 to 70 in good health and CMV-seropositive. Sequencing was done on a sample of PBMCs. CDR3 amino acids: CASSAGWSHEQYF. CDR3 coding DNA: TGTGCCAGCAGCGCCGGGTGGAGTCACGAGCAGTACTTC.